A selection of T cell receptor beta chains follows, all from one sample in a study of CD8 T cells in Susac syndrome. One entry per CDR3 protein, called by TCRdb with MiXCR from the immunoSEQ multiplex PCR reads. The sample has about 160,000 distinct CDR3 sequences, 93% seen once; the top ten hold approximately 0.14%. Material for sequencing was CD4+ T cells from PBMCs. The source of these receptors is a human donor in good health. The CDR3 runs from the conserved cysteine through the conserved F or W. Each record gives: D gene, V gene, clone size, J gene, CDR3 DNA, CDR3 protein. D genes are given only for firm matches. The size field is filled for only some rows; it gives once, few, many or a size class.

d_gene: TRBD2; v_gene: TRBV10-2; abundance: .; j_gene: TRBJ2-2; CDR3nt: TGCGCCAGCATGTGGGCTAGCGGGGGGGCCGGGGAGCTGTTTTTT; CDR3aa: CASMWASGGAGELFF
d_gene: .; v_gene: TRBV20-1; abundance: .; j_gene: TRBJ1-1; CDR3nt: TGCAGTGTTAGAGTGGGGAGCTTAGCTGAAGCTTTCTTT; CDR3aa: CSVRVGSLAEAFF
d_gene: .; v_gene: TRBV30; abundance: .; j_gene: TRBJ2-7; CDR3nt: TGTGCCTCGGGCGGAGGGACCGACTACGAGCAGTACTTC; CDR3aa: CASGGGTDYEQYF
d_gene: .; v_gene: TRBV6-8; abundance: once; j_gene: TRBJ1-2; CDR3nt: TGTGCCAGCCAGACAGGAGGATCCTGTATGAGGGGCTACACCTTC; CDR3aa: CASQTGGSCMRGYTF
d_gene: TRBD1; v_gene: TRBV30; abundance: .; j_gene: TRBJ2-6; CDR3nt: TGTGCCACCGGACAGGGAGCTGGGGCCAACGTCCTGACTTTC; CDR3aa: CATGQGAGANVLTF
d_gene: .; v_gene: TRBV29-1; abundance: .; j_gene: TRBJ1-1; CDR3nt: TGCAGCGTCTTAGGGGTCCGGGGGAACACTGAAGCTTTCTTT; CDR3aa: CSVLGVRGNTEAFF
d_gene: .; v_gene: TRBV7-2; abundance: .; j_gene: TRBJ1-5; CDR3nt: TGTGCCAGCAGCTTAGTGGCAGGAATCAATCAGCCCCAGCATTTT; CDR3aa: CASSLVAGINQPQHF
d_gene: TRBD1; v_gene: TRBV20-1; abundance: .; j_gene: TRBJ2-5; CDR3nt: TGCAGTGCTATCTTTGACAGGGCAGAGACCCAGTACTTC; CDR3aa: CSAIFDRAETQYF
d_gene: .; v_gene: TRBV6-5; abundance: .; j_gene: TRBJ2-5; CDR3nt: TGTGCCAGCAGTTTCCTGACAGCTGGCCAAGAGACCCAGTACTTC; CDR3aa: CASSFLTAGQETQYF
d_gene: TRBD2; v_gene: TRBV2; abundance: few; j_gene: TRBJ2-7; CDR3nt: TGTGCCAGCACCATGACTAGCGGCTCCTACGAGCAGTACTTC; CDR3aa: CASTMTSGSYEQYF
d_gene: TRBD2; v_gene: TRBV7-2; abundance: .; j_gene: TRBJ2-5; CDR3nt: TGTGCCAGCAGCTTAAGCGGGGACCAAGAGACCCAGTACTTC; CDR3aa: CASSLSGDQETQYF
d_gene: TRBD2; v_gene: TRBV12-3/TRBV12-4; abundance: .; j_gene: TRBJ2-2; CDR3nt: TGTGCCAGCACCTCCCACGGGGGGTCCACCGGGGAGCTGTTTTTT; CDR3aa: CASTSHGGSTGELFF
d_gene: .; v_gene: TRBV29-1; abundance: .; j_gene: TRBJ1-4; CDR3nt: TGCAGCGTGATGGGTGGGTACGAAAAACTGTTTTTT; CDR3aa: CSVMGGYEKLFF
d_gene: .; v_gene: TRBV6-2/TRBV6-3; abundance: .; j_gene: TRBJ2-2; CDR3nt: TGTGCCAGCACGAGGGATGGGGCCGGGGAGCTGTTTTTT; CDR3aa: CASTRDGAGELFF
d_gene: .; v_gene: TRBV18; abundance: .; j_gene: TRBJ1-6; CDR3nt: TGTGCCAGCTCACTGCAGCGGAGGAGCTCCTATAATTCACCCCTCCACTTT; CDR3aa: CASSLQRRSSYNSPLHF
d_gene: .; v_gene: TRBV6-1; abundance: .; j_gene: TRBJ2-6; CDR3nt: TGTGCCAGCAGTGGGCCGTTCTTTGGGGCCAACGTCCTGACTTTC; CDR3aa: CASSGPFFGANVLTF
d_gene: .; v_gene: TRBV5-1; abundance: .; j_gene: TRBJ2-2; CDR3nt: TGCGCCAGCATTCCCGAAACAGGGATTGGAACCGGGGAGCTGTTTTTT; CDR3aa: CASIPETGIGTGELFF